Only one count was recorded for the clone carrying this T cell receptor beta chain. This sample is part of a study of blood T cell repertoires in COVID-19. Study at large: The United States, Italy and Spain were the sources of the acute and convalescent COVID-19 samples. Sample material is recorded as cDNA or gDNA derived from T cells, B-cell-depleted T cells, or PBMCs.

Original processing notes: Quantification of nucleated cells was approximated via reference gene primer amplification. TCRdb's table, derived via immunoSEQ multiplex PCR, lists solely in-frame clones and lacks some. For V, J and clone size, that table is used; D and trimming come from the DNA. This sample yields 280,000 or so clones, of which approximately 90% are seen a single time; around an eighth belongs to the top ten. Sequenced sample: peripheral blood. The sequence was collected from a woman between 55 and 75 years old with acute or convalescent COVID-19.

The CDR3 is CASSIGLLSYNEQFF. In DNA, the CDR3 is TGTGCCAGTAGTATAGGACTCCTCTCTTACAATGAGCAGTTCTTC. The chain links TRBV19 to TRBJ2-1; D gene unclear. Per germline, CDR1 LNHDA and CDR2 SQIVND (reference sequence). Between the trimmed V and J ends, which lost 1 base and 4 bases, there was a span of 11 bases. This CDR3 comprises 15 residues.